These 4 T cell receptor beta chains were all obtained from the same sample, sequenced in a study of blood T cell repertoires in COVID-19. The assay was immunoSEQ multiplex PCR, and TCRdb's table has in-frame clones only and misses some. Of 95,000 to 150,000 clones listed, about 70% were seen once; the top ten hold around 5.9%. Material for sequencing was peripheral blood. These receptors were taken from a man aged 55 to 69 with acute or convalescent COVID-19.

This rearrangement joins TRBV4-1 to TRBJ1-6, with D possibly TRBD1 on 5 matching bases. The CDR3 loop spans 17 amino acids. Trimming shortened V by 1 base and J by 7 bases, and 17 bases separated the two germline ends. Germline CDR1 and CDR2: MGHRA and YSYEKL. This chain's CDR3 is CASSQGEGAGRNSPLHF. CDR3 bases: TGCGCCAGCAGCCAAGGGGAAGGGGCAGGGCGCAATTCACCCCTCCACTTT.

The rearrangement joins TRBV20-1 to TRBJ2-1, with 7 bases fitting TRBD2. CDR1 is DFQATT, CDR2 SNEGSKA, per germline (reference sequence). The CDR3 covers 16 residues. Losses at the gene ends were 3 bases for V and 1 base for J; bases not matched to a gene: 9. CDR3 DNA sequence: TGCAGTGCTAGTGCCGGGAGGTCTGAATCCTACAATGAGCAGTTCTTC. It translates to CSASAGRSESYNEQFF.

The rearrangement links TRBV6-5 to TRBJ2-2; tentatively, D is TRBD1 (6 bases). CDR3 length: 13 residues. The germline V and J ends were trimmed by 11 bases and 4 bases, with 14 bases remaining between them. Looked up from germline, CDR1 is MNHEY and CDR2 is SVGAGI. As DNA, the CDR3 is TGTGCCTCCGGGGCAGGGGTCACCGGGGAGCTGTTTTTT. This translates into CASGAGVTGELFF.

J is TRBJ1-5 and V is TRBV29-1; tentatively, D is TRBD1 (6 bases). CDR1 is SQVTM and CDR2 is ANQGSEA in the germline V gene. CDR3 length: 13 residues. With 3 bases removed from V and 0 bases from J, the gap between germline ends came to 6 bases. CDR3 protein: CSVETGSNQPQHF. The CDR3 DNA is TGCAGCGTTGAGACAGGTAGCAATCAGCCCCAGCATTTT.